One sample yielded the 24 T cell receptor beta chains listed below, sequenced in a study of blood T cells in healthy people across ages. It was with a sample-barcoded 5' primer and a J-beta primer mix that a second PCR of roughly 6 to 11 cycles was run. TCRdb re-analysed the 5' RACE reads in MiXCR, keeping a single row per CDR3 protein. The sample lists more than 650,000 distinct CDR3 sequences; about a quarter were seen once. These data were also reused for a study on T cells of mothers and their children.

Sequenced input: blood. The source is a boy between 10 and 17 years old in good health.

This clonotype was detected only once. Compared with germline, one end of the junction differs, possibly owing to a read error. The chain joins TRBV27 to TRBJ2-7; 11 positions match TRBD2. The CDR3 runs 15 residues. Germline V gene data show CDR1 as MNHEY and CDR2 as SMNVEV (reference sequence). CDR3 residues: CAGSFASGGLYEQYF. As DNA, the CDR3 is TGTGCCGGCAGTTTCGCTAGCGGGGGGTTATACGAGCAGTACTTC.

The chain recombines TRBV4-1 with TRBJ1-5; D remains unclear. V lost 0 bases to trimming and J lost 6 bases, with 12 bases between them. In germline, CDR1 is MGHRA, CDR2 YSYEKL. The CDR3 extends over 15 amino acids. As DNA, the CDR3 is TGCGCCAGCAGCCAAGATCGTGGAGGAACTCAGCCCCAGCATTTT. It specifies CASSQDRGGTQPQHF.

The rearrangement uses TRBV28 and TRBJ2-5; TRBD1 matches 7 bases. V lost 6 bases and J lost 5; bases outside the gene matches: 12. Looked up from germline, CDR1 is MDHEN and CDR2 is SYDVKM. This CDR3 has 15 residues. This CDR3 is CASSSYRGWLETQYF. CDR3 in DNA: TGTGCCAGCAGCTCCTACAGGGGTTGGTTGGAGACCCAGTACTTC.

J is TRBJ2-7 and V is TRBV6-2 or TRBV6-3; maybe TRBD1 (6 bases). Deletions cut 6 bases from V and 3 bases from J, with 18 bases between. Germline assignment: CDR1 MNHEY and CDR2 SVGEGT. The CDR3 contains 15 residues. The CDR3 protein is CASRKGTDSFYEQYF. Written as DNA, the CDR3 is TGTGCCAGCAGAAAGGGCACGGACAGCTTCTACGAGCAGTACTTC.

The chain has TRBV6-5 and TRBJ2-5, with 7 bases lining up with TRBD1. V lost 0 bases, J lost 4 bases, and 11 bases stayed unmatched. Germline V gene sequence: CDR1 MNHEY, CDR2 SVGAGI. The length of the CDR3 is 17 residues. The CDR3 reads CASSYSMTGLLGETQYF. DNA of the CDR3: TGTGCCAGCAGTTACTCCATGACAGGGCTACTTGGAGAGACCCAGTACTTC.

J is TRBJ2-3 and V is TRBV11-2; 12 nucleotides agree with TRBD2. The CDR3 has 17 amino acids. The J segment lost 5 bases and the V segment lost 6 bases, leaving 12 bases of the junction unmatched. Germline loops: CDR1 SGHAT, CDR2 FQNNGV. The DNA of the CDR3 is TGTGCCAGCAGTCCTAGACTAGCGGGGGCTTTCGGAGATACGCAGTATTTT. As protein: CASSPRLAGAFGDTQYF.

The sample holds a few counts of this clonotype. This rearrangement joins TRBV12-3 or TRBV12-4 to TRBJ2-3, with D unclear. V gave up 3 bases and J gave up 10 bases, with 11 bases separating them. CDR3 size: 12 residues. The CDR3 DNA reads TGTGCCAGCAGTTTTGGCTTTCGGGCGCAGTATTTT. Translation: CASSFGFRAQYF.

This clonotype has a handful of counts. The chain carries TRBV2 and TRBJ1-1, with D uncertain. Germline V gives CDR1 SNHLY, CDR2 FYNNEI. V lost 6 bases, J lost 7 bases, and 12 bases lay in between. The CDR3 has 12 residues. CDR3 sequence reads: CASSPSDNEAFF. The CDR3 DNA sequence: TGTGCCAGCAGCCCTTCGGATAATGAAGCTTTCTTT.

This chain uses TRBV7-7 with TRBJ2-1; TRBD2 matches 10 bases. The V gene end was trimmed by 5 bases and the J gene end by 6 bases; junction bases not matched to a gene: 7. This CDR3 has 15 residues. In germline, CDR1 is SSHAT, CDR2 FNYEAQ (reference sequence). The CDR3 spells CASSIGTSVGNEQFF. Written as DNA, the CDR3 is TGTGCCAGCAGCATCGGGACTAGCGTGGGCAATGAGCAGTTCTTC.

The V and J genes are TRBV5-1 and TRBJ2-1; 7 bases are shared with TRBD2. Trimming removed 4 bases from V and 9 bases from J; junction bases left unmatched: 13. This CDR3 is 15 amino acids long. Germline V gene lookup returns CDR1 SGHRS and CDR2 YFSETQ. The chain's CDR3 is CASSVRPSGGAEQFF. The CDR3 DNA reads TGCGCCAGCAGCGTGCGCCCTAGCGGAGGGGCTGAGCAGTTCTTC. The full variable domain, with the rest looked up from reference TRBV5-1 and TRBJ2-1, is KAGVTQTPRYLIKTRGQQVTLSCSPISGHRSVSWYQQTPGQGLQFLFEYFSETQRNKGNFPGRFSGRQFSNSRSEMNVSTLELGDSALYLCASSVRPSGGAEQFFGPGTRLTVL.

The V gene is TRBV6-1, the J gene TRBJ2-2; TRBD2 is a possible D gene (5 bases). The CDR3 consists of 14 residues. Trimming stripped 7 bases from V and 4 bases from J, with 13 bases between. Germline V CDR1 and CDR2: MNHNS, SASEGT. CDR3 protein: CASKWLGSTGELFF. The CDR3 DNA is TGTGCCAGCAAGTGGTTGGGGAGCACCGGGGAGCTGTTTTTT.

The rearrangement links TRBV2 to TRBJ1-2, with D unclear. Germline CDR1 reads SNHLY; CDR2 reads FYNNEI. The CDR3 totals 11 residues. V was pared by 3 bases and J by 4 bases, with 3 bases between. The CDR3 here is CASSERYGYTF. The DNA for the CDR3 is TGTGCCAGCAGTGAGCGCTATGGCTACACCTTC.

For this clonotype: The junction shows a germline mismatch at one end, possibly a read error. This chain links TRBV12-3 or TRBV12-4 with TRBJ2-5, with TRBD2 matching over 10 bases. This CDR3 is 16 amino acids long. DNA of the CDR3: TGTGCCAGCAGTTGGGCGGAGCGGGGGGGCCGGGAGACCCATTACTTC. This sequence encodes CASSWAERGGRETHYF.

The V and J genes are TRBV6-6 and TRBJ2-1; maybe TRBD1 (5 bases). The CDR3 is 14 residues long. CDR1 and CDR2 (germline): MNHNY, SVGAGI (reference sequence). With 4 bases removed from V and 8 bases from J, the gap between germline ends came to 15 bases. The CDR3 region has the DNA TGTGCCAGCAGTTCCGCGGTGGCCAGGGATGAGCAGTTCTTC. The encoded protein is CASSSAVARDEQFF.

The V gene is TRBV7-3, the J gene TRBJ2-7; no reliable D call. The DNA end favors TRBJ2-5, so the J call may be wrong. Per germline, CDR1 SGHTA and CDR2 FQGTGA. The CDR3 has 13 residues. CDR3 protein: CASSLFYQETQYF. The CDR3, as DNA: TGTGCCAGCAGCTTATTTTACCAAGAGACCCAGTACTTC.

The chain uses TRBV15 and TRBJ2-3; weak D call: TRBD1 (5 bases). Deletions cut 3 bases from V and 4 bases from J, with 17 bases between. Germline CDR1 reads LNHNV; CDR2 reads YYDKDF (reference sequence). CDR3 length: 16 residues. The CDR3 DNA sequence: TGTGCCACCAGCAGTATGACAGATAATAACGCAGATACGCAGTATTTT. The encoded protein is CATSSMTDNNADTQYF.

V is TRBV5-5 and J is TRBJ2-4; D may be TRBD1 or TRBD2 (5 bases each). Looked up from germline, CDR1 is SGHKS and CDR2 is YYEKEE (reference sequence). CDR3 size: 15 residues. V lost 2 bases to trimming and J lost 9 bases, with 18 bases between them. In DNA form, the CDR3 reads TGTGCCAGCAGCTTCACCGGGACGAGGGCGAGCATTCAGTACTTC. It is translated as CASSFTGTRASIQYF.

This clonotype has just a few counts. The chain recombines TRBV2 with TRBJ1-4; D gene unclear. The CDR3 sequence is 15 residues long. Germline V gives CDR1 SNHLY, CDR2 FYNNEI. The V gene lost 4 bases and the J gene lost 2 bases, with 11 bases spanning the gap. The CDR3 DNA reads TGTGCCAGCAGTGCAGTGGGGAGGACTAATGAAAAACTGTTTTTT. Its protein is CASSAVGRTNEKLFF.

V and J are TRBV29-1 and TRBJ2-7; D might be TRBD2 (6 bases). Germline lookup yields CDR1 SQVTM and CDR2 ANQGSEA. The germline V and J ends were trimmed by 4 bases and 0 bases, with 10 bases remaining between them. The CDR3 contains 13 residues. The DNA for the CDR3 is TGCAGCGTTGGTGCTAGCGACTCCTACGAGCAGTACTTC. As protein: CSVGASDSYEQYF.

CDR3: CATSDLGGWGQETQYF. The CDR3 DNA follows: TGTGCCACCAGTGATTTAGGGGGGTGGGGGCAAGAGACCCAGTACTTC. The chain joins TRBV24-1 to TRBJ2-5; D tentatively fits TRBD1 or TRBD2 (6 bases each). Trimming took off 1 base at V and 2 bases at J, with 13 bases between the two ends. Germline lookup yields CDR1 KGHDR and CDR2 SFDVKD. CDR3 length equals 16 residues.

This clonotype was counted a few times. The chain is built from TRBV3-1 and TRBJ2-5; possible D gene TRBD1, 6 bases. Deletions cut 4 bases from V and 7 bases from J, with 25 bases between. CDR1 and CDR2 from the germline V gene are LGHDT and YNNKEL (reference sequence). The CDR3 totals 17 residues. CDR3 nucleotide sequence: TGTGCCAGCAGCCTTCAAACAGGGTCGCACTCGGCAGGGACCCAGTACTTC. This translates into CASSLQTGSHSAGTQYF.

This clonotype was recorded a few times. The chain links TRBV28 to TRBJ2-5, with 7 positions matching TRBD2. Trimming cost V 3 bases and J 5 bases; bases outside gene matches: 6. The CDR3 is 14 amino acids. Germline V gene data show CDR1 as MDHEN and CDR2 as SYDVKM. In DNA, the CDR3 is TGTGCCAGCAGTTTCAGACGGGGGGAGGAGACCCAGTACTTC. This gives the protein CASSFRRGEETQYF.

V usage is TRBV28 and J usage is TRBJ2-5; D gene unclear. From germline, CDR1 is MDHEN and CDR2 SYDVKM. The V gene lost 7 bases and the J gene lost 7 bases, with 16 bases spanning the gap. This CDR3 has 13 residues. The CDR3 DNA sequence: TGTGCCAGCACCCGGGCCTTACCAGGGACCCAGTACTTC. This codes for CASTRALPGTQYF.

The rearrangement joins TRBV7-9 to TRBJ1-1; D gene uncertain. The V and J ends lost 5 bases and 5 bases respectively, with 15 bases between them. The CDR3 totals 14 residues. The V gene's germline CDR1 is SEHNR and CDR2 FQNEAQ (reference sequence). This CDR3 is CASSPGAGWTEAFF. Here the CDR3 DNA reads TGTGCCAGCAGCCCAGGTGCGGGTTGGACTGAAGCTTTCTTT.